This T cell receptor (beta chain) was identified during a study of cytomegalovirus exposure and HLA in healthy donors. The PCR ran on 60 Vbeta and 13 Jbeta primers. This table comes from immunoSEQ multiplex PCR, and its TCRdb copy is limited to in-frame clones, with some not included. This table holds about 140,000 clones, over 60% found once. Whole-study findings and limits: About 90% or about 30% of the time was how often most TCR beta V segments were productive, according to an earlier analysis.

V was pared by 7 bases and J by 2 bases, with 15 bases between. Germline V lookup: CDR1 MNHNS, CDR2 SASEGT. The length of the CDR3 is 15 residues. This clone was seen more than once but under ten times. The antigen is not known. The source of this sequence is a middle-aged man in good health and CMV-seronegative. Sequenced input: PBMCs. V and J are TRBV6-1 and TRBJ1-5; possibly TRBD1 for D (6 bases). The CDR3 protein is CASIQQGSGNQPQHF. The CDR3 DNA reads TGTGCCAGCATTCAACAGGGTTCAGGCAATCAGCCCCAGCATTTT.